Sequencing of this T cell receptor beta chain was carried out in a study of blood T cell repertoires in COVID-19. Study as a whole: Both acute and convalescent COVID-19 samples were obtained from the United States, Italy and Spain. T cells, B-cell-depleted T cells, or PBMCs supplied cDNA or gDNA.

CDR3 length: 15 amino acids. Trimming left V 3 bases short and J 1 base short, with 10 bases between. CDR1 is MNHNS, CDR2 SASEGT, per germline. Authors' analysis steps: Counts of nucleated cells, estimated from reference gene primer amplification, were obtained. Sequencing used immunoSEQ multiplex PCR; TCRdb keeps in-frame clones, though not all of them. That table gives V, J and clone size, and the DNA gave D and trimming. Here the sample spans 130,000 to 150,000 clones, around three quarters being singletons. This receptor was identified in a man older than 75 with acute or convalescent COVID-19. Sequenced material: peripheral blood. This chain links TRBV6-1 with TRBJ1-5; D is perhaps TRBD1 (6 bases). This CDR3 is CASSDRGLSNQPQHF. CDR3 DNA: TGTGCCAGCAGTGACAGGGGTTTGAGCAATCAGCCCCAGCATTTT.